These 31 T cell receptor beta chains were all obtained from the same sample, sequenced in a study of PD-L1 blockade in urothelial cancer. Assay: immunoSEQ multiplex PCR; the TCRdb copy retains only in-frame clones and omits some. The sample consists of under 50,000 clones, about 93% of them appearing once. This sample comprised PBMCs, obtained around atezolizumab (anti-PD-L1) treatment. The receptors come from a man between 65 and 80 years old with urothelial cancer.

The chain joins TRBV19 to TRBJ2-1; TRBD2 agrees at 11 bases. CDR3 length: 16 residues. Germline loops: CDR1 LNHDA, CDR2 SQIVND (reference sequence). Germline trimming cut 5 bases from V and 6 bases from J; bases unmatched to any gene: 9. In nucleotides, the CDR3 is TGTGCCAGTAGTTGGCTAGCGGGAGGCCGGGGCAATGAGCAGTTCTTC. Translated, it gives CASSWLAGGRGNEQFF.

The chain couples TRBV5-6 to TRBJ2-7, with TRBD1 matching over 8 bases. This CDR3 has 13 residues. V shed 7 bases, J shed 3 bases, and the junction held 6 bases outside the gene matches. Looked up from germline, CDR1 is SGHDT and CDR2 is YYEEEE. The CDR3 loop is CASGPGQVYEQYF. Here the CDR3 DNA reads TGTGCCAGCGGCCCGGGACAGGTCTACGAGCAGTACTTC.

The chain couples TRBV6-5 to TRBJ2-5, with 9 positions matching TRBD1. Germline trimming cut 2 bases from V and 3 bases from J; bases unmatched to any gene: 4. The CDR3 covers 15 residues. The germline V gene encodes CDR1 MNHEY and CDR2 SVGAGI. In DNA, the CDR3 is TGTGCCAGCAGTTACCTCGGGACAGGGAAAGAGACCCAGTACTTC. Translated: CASSYLGTGKETQYF.

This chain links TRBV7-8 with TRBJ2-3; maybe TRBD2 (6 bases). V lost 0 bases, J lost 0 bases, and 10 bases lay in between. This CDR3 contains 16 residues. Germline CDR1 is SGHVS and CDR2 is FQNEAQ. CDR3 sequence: CASSLAPGTSTDTQYF. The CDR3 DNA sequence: TGTGCCAGCAGCTTAGCCCCAGGGACTAGCACAGATACGCAGTATTTT.

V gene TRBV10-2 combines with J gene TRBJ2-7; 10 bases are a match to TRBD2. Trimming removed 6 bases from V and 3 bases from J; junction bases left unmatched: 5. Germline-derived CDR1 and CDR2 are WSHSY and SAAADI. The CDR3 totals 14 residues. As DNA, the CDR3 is TGCGCCAGCAGGGAACTAGCGGGAAGCTACGAGCAGTACTTC. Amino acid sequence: CASRELAGSYEQYF.

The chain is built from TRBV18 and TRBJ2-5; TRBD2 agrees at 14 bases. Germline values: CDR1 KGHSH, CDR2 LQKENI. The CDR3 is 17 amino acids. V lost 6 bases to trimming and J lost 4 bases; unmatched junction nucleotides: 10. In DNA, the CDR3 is TGTGCCAGCTCGAACCGGGTGGGGACTAGCGGGAGAGAGACCCAGTACTTC. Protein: CASSNRVGTSGRETQYF.

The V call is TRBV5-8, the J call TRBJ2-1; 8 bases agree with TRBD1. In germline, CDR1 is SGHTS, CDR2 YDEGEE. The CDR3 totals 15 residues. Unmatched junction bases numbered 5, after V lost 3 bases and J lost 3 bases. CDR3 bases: TGTGCCAGCAGCTCTGACAGGGGCAACTACAATGAGCAGTTCTTC. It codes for CASSSDRGNYNEQFF.

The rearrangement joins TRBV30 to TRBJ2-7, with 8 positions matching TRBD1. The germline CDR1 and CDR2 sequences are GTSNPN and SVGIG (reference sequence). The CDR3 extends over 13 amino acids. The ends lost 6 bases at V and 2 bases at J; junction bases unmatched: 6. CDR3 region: CACKPTGAYEQYF. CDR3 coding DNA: TGTGCCTGTAAACCGACAGGGGCCTACGAGCAGTACTTC.

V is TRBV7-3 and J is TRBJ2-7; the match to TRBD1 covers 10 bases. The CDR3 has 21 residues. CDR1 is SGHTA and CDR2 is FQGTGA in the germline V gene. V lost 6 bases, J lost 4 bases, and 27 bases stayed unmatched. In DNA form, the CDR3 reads TGTGCCAGCAGGGGAAACAGCCGGGACAGGGGAAGTTCATGGAAAACGTACGAGCAGTACTTC. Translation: CASRGNSRDRGSSWKTYEQYF.

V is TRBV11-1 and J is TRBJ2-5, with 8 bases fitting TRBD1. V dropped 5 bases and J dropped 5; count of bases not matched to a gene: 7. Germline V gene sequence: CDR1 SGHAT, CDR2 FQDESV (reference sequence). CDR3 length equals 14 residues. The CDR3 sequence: CASSARQGTETQYF. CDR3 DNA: TGTGCCAGCAGCGCTAGACAGGGGACGGAGACCCAGTACTTC.

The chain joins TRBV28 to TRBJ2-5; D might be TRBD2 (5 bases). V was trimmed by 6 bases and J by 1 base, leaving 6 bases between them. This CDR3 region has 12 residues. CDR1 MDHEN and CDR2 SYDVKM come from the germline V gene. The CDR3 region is CASRAGQETQYF. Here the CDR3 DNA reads TGTGCCAGCAGGGCGGGCCAAGAGACCCAGTACTTC.

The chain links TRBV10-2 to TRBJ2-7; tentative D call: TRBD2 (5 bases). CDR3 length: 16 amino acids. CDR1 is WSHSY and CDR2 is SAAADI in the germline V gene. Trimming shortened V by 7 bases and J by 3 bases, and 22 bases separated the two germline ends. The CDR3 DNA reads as TGCGCCAGCAAACGGGGTGTTCGGAGCGAAAGCTACGAGCAGTACTTC. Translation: CASKRGVRSESYEQYF.

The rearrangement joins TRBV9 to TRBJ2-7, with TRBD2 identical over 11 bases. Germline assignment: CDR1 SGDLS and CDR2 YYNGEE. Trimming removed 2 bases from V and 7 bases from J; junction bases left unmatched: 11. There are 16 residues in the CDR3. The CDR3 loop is CASSVGLLAGVGEQYF. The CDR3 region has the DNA TGTGCCAGCAGCGTGGGGTTACTAGCGGGAGTGGGTGAGCAGTACTTC.

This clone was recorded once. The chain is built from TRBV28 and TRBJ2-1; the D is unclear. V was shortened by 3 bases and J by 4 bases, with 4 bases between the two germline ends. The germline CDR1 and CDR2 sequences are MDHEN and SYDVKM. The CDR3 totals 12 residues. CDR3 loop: CASSFTYNEQFF. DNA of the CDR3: TGTGCCAGCAGTTTTACATACAATGAGCAGTTCTTC.

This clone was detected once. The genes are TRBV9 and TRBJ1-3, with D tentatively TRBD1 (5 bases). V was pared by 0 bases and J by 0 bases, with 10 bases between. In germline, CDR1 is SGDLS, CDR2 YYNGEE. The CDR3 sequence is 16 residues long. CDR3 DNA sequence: TGTGCCAGCAGCGTAGGGGCGGGGGACTCTGGAAACACCATATATTTT. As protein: CASSVGAGDSGNTIYF.

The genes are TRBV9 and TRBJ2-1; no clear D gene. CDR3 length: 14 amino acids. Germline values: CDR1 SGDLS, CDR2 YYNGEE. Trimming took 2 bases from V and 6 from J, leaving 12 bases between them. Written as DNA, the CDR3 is TGTGCCAGCAGCGTGGCCCCCGTGGTCAATGAGCAGTTCTTC. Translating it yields CASSVAPVVNEQFF.

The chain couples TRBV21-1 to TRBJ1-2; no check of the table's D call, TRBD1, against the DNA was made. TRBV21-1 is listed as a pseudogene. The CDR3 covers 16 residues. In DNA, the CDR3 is TGTGCCAGCTCGGACCGGGACAGGGGTCTGCACTATGGCTACACCTTC. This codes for CASSDRDRGLHYGYTF.

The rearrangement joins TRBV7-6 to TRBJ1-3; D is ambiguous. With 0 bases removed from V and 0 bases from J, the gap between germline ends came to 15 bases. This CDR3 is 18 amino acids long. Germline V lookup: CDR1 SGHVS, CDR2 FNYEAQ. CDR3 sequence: CASSLAPKQPGSGNTIYF. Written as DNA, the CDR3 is TGTGCCAGCAGCTTAGCGCCGAAACAGCCCGGCTCTGGAAACACCATATATTTT.

CDR3 region: CASRPTGGGYTF. In nucleotides, the CDR3 is TGTGCCAGCAGACCCACCGGGGGTGGCTACACCTTC. V usage is TRBV6-5 and J usage is TRBJ1-2, with D tentatively TRBD1 (5 bases). This CDR3 is 12 amino acids long. Trimming pared 6 bases from V and 7 bases from J, leaving 12 bases between. In germline, CDR1 is MNHEY, CDR2 SVGAGI.

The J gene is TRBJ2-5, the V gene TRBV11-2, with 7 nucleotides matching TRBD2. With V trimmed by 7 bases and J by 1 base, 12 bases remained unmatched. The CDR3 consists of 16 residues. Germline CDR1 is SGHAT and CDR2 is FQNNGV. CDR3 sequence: CASTIHGAGLQETQYF. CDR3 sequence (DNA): TGTGCCAGCACCATACACGGAGCGGGACTCCAAGAGACCCAGTACTTC.

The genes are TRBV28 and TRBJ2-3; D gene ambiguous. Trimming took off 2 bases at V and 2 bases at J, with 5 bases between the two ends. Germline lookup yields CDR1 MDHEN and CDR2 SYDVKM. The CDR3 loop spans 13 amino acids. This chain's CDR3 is CASSLPHTDTQYF. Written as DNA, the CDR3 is TGTGCCAGCAGTTTACCCCACACAGATACGCAGTATTTT.

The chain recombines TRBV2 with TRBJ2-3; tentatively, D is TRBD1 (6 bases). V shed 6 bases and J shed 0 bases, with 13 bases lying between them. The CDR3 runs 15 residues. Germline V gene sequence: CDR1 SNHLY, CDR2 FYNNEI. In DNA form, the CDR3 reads TGTGCCAGCAGGCGGACAGAAAGTAGCACAGATACGCAGTATTTT. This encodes CASRRTESSTDTQYF.

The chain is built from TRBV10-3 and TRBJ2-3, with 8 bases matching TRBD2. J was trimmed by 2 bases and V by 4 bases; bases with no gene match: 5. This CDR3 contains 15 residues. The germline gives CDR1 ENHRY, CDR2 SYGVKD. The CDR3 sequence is CAISGVSGITDTQYF. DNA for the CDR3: TGTGCCATCAGTGGGGTTAGCGGGATCACAGATACGCAGTATTTT.

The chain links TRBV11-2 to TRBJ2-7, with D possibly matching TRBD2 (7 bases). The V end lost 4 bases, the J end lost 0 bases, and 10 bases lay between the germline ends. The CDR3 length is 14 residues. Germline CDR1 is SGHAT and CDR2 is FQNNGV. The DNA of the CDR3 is TGTGCCAGCAGCTGGGGGGGCAGCTCCTACGAGCAGTACTTC. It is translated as CASSWGGSSYEQYF.

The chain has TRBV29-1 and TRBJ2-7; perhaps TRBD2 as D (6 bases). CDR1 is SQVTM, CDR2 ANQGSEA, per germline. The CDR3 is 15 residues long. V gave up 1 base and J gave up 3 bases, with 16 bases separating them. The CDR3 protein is CSVEGVGTQLYEQYF. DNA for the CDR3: TGCAGCGTTGAAGGGGTCGGGACTCAACTCTACGAGCAGTACTTC.

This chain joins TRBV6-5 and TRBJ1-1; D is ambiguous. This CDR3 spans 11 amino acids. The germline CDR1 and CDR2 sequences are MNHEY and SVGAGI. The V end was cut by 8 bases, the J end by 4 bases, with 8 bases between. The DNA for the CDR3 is TGTGCCAGCCGAGTCGGCACTGAAGCTTTCTTT. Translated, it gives CASRVGTEAFF.

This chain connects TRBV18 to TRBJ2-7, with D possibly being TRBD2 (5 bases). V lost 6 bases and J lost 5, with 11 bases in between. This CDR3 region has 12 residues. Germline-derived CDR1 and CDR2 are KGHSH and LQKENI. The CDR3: CASSPLGDEQYF. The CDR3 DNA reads TGTGCCAGCTCCCCCCTCGGGGACGAGCAGTACTTC.

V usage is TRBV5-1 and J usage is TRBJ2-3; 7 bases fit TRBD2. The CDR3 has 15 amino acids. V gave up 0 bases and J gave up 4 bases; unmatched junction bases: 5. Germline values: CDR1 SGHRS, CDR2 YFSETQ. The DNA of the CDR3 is TGCGCCAGCAGCTTGGCGGGAGGCCCCGCAGATACGCAGTATTTT. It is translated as CASSLAGGPADTQYF.

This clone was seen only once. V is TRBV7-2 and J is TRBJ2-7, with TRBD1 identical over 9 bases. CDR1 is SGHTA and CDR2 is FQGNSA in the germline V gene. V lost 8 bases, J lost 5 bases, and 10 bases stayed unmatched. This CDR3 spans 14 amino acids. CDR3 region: CASGTGTGNHEQYF. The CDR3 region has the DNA TGTGCCAGCGGCACCGGGACAGGGAATCACGAGCAGTACTTC.

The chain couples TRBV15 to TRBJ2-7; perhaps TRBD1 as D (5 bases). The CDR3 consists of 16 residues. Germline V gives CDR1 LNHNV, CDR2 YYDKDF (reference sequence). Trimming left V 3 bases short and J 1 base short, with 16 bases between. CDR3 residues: CATSSFGRGASYEQYF. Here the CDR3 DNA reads TGTGCCACCAGCAGTTTTGGTAGGGGCGCTTCCTACGAGCAGTACTTC. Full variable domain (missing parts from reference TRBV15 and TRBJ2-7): DAMVIQNPRYQVTQFGKPVTLSCSQTLNHNVMYWYQQKSSQAPKLLFHYYDKDFNNEADTPDNFQSRRPNTSFCFLDIRSPGLGDTAMYLCATSSFGRGASYEQYFGPGTRLTVT.

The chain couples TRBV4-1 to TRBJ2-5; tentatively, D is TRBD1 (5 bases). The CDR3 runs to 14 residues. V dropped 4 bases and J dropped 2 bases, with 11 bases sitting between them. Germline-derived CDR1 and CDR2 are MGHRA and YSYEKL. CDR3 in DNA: TGCGCCAGCAGCCCACGACAGCTTCAAGAGACCCAGTACTTC. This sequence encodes CASSPRQLQETQYF.